The sequence of this TCR beta chain was determined in a study of cytomegalovirus exposure and HLA in healthy donors. Broader study findings: Immune exposure information comprised only CMV serostatus.

Concerning this clone: The antigen is not known.

The study ran its PCR with 60 Vbeta and 13 Jbeta primers. Profiling relied on immunoSEQ multiplex PCR, and the TCRdb table lists in-frame clones only, not all of them. The sample records around 150,000 clones, 80% being singletons. This CDR3 spans 14 amino acids. The V end lost 6 bases, the J end lost 1 base, and 12 bases lay between the germline ends. Per germline, CDR1 MNHEY and CDR2 SVGAGI. The V gene is TRBV6-5, the J gene TRBJ1-1; D perhaps matches TRBD1 (5 bases). This receptor was identified in a man aged 25-45 years in good health and CMV-seronegative. The sequencing sample was made of PBMCs. The CDR3 spells CASRRPTGNTEAFF. The CDR3 nucleotides are TGTGCCAGCAGGAGACCAACAGGGAACACTGAAGCTTTCTTT.